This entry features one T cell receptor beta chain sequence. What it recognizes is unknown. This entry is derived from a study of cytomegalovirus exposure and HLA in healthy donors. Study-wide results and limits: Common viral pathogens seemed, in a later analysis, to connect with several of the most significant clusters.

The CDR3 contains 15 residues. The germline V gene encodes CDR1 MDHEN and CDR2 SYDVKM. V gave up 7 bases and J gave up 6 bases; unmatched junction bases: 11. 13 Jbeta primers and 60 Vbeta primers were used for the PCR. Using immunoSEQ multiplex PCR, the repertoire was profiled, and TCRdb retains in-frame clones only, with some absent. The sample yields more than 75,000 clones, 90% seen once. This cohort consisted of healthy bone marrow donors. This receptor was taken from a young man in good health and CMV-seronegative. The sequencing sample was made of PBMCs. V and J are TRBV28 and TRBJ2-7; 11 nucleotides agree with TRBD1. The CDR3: CASNDPGTGGLEQYF. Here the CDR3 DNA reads TGTGCCAGCAACGATCCCGGGACAGGGGGTCTCGAGCAGTACTTC.